Listed below are T cell receptor beta chains from one sample, sequenced in a study of shared clonotypes between healthy human individuals. The assay was immunoSEQ multiplex PCR, and TCRdb's table has in-frame clones only and misses some. This sample has about 1,800,000 clones, with around 96% found just once. The sequencing input was naive CD8+ T cells sorted from blood. The receptors derive from a man aged 18 to 29 in good health. CDR3s include the opening cysteine and the closing phenylalanine or tryptophan. The D gene is left open where the match is weak. Clone size is shown for a subset of rows, as once, few, many or a class of expanded clone.

clone_size,d_call,v_call,j_call,cdr3_aa,cdr3_nt
.,TRBD1,TRBV5-1,TRBJ1-6,CASLDFRGQYNSPLHF,TGCGCCAGCCTAGATTTCCGGGGACAGTATAATTCACCCCTCCACTTT
once,.,TRBV19,TRBJ1-1,CASSIYKNTEAFF,TGTGCCAGTAGTATTTACAAGAACACTGAAGCTTTCTTT
.,TRBD2,TRBV6-5,TRBJ2-5,CASSYSGGLETQYF,TGTGCCAGCAGTTACAGCGGGGGGCTGGAGACCCAGTACTTC
.,.,TRBV27,TRBJ2-1,CASSFLGPNNEQFF,TGTGCCAGCAGTTTTCTAGGACCCAACAATGAGCAGTTCTTC
.,.,TRBV9,TRBJ2-7,CASSVGGGNSYEQYF,TGTGCCAGCAGCGTAGGGGGCGGAAACTCCTACGAGCAGTACTTC
.,.,TRBV7-3,TRBJ2-2,CASSLIPGSTGELFF,TGTGCCAGCAGCTTAATACCGGGGTCTACCGGGGAGCTGTTTTTT
.,.,TRBV28,TRBJ2-1,CASSLEENYNEQFF,TGTGCCAGCAGTTTGGAAGAAAACTACAATGAGCAGTTCTTC
.,.,TRBV7-3,TRBJ2-2,CASSLLAAGELFF,TGTGCCAGCAGCTTACTTGCAGCCGGGGAGCTGTTTTTT
once,.,TRBV6-6,TRBJ2-7,CASSYGGASYEQYF,TGTGCCAGCAGTTACGGTGGGGCCTCCTACGAGCAGTACTTC
.,TRBD2,TRBV19,TRBJ2-2,CASSITSGTGELFF,TGTGCCAGTAGTATTACTAGCGGCACCGGGGAGCTGTTTTTT
.,.,TRBV4-3,TRBJ2-7,CASSQDILGPSYEQYF,TGCGCCAGCAGCCAAGATATTTTGGGACCTTCCTACGAGCAGTACTTC
.,TRBD2,TRBV27,TRBJ2-2,CASSLLAGSNTGELFF,TGTGCCAGCAGTTTACTAGCGGGGTCGAACACCGGGGAGCTGTTTTTT
.,TRBD2,TRBV13,TRBJ2-3,CASSGQMGLADTQYF,TGTGCCAGCAGCGGCCAAATGGGACTAGCCGATACGCAGTATTTT
.,.,TRBV6-5,TRBJ2-2,CASSYSIINEELFF,TGTGCCAGCAGTTACTCAATCATTAACGAGGAGCTGTTTTTT
.,.,TRBV21-1,TRBJ2-1,CASSKAPIRASYNEQFF,TGTGCCAGCAGCAAAGCACCCATCAGGGCCTCTTACAATGAGCAGTTCTTC
.,.,TRBV4-1,TRBJ2-2,CASSQLAAANTGELFF,TGCGCCAGCAGCCAACTAGCAGCCGCGAACACCGGGGAGCTGTTTTTT
.,.,TRBV7-9,TRBJ2-5,CASSSSVGQYF,TGTGCCAGCAGCTCCTCAGTGGGCCAGTACTTC
.,TRBD2,TRBV27,TRBJ2-3,CASSPGTSDLTDTQYF,TGTGCCAGCAGTCCCGGGACTAGCGATCTCACAGATACGCAGTATTTT
once,.,TRBV4-3,TRBJ2-5,CASSQDPAGRETQYF,TGCGCCAGCAGCCAAGACCCGGCGGGGCGGGAGACCCAGTACTTC
.,.,TRBV18,TRBJ2-3,CASSPETGSPTDTQYF,TGTGCCAGCTCACCGGAGACGGGCTCACCCACAGATACGCAGTATTTT
.,.,TRBV13,TRBJ2-3,CASSRQLERTDTQYF,TGTGCCAGCAGCCGACAACTGGAGAGGACAGATACGCAGTATTTT
.,.,TRBV28,TRBJ2-7,CASSFRGILSYEQYF,TGTGCCAGCAGTTTCAGGGGAATCCTCTCCTACGAGCAGTACTTC
.,.,TRBV7-9,TRBJ1-1,CASSPRENTEAFF,TGTGCCAGCAGCCCCCGAGAGAACACTGAAGCTTTCTTT
.,.,TRBV30,TRBJ2-3,CASKTGAGLTDTQYF,TGTGCCTCAAAAACCGGGGCGGGCCTCACAGATACGCAGTATTTT
.,.,TRBV27,TRBJ2-2,CASSLVDTGELFF,TGTGCCAGCAGTTTAGTAGACACCGGGGAGCTGTTTTTT
.,.,TRBV27,TRBJ2-7,CASRVRGGGTYEQYF,TGTGCCAGCAGGGTCCGAGGCGGAGGGACCTACGAGCAGTACTTC
.,.,TRBV6-1,TRBJ1-2,CASSDRSVTNYGYTF,TGTGCCAGCAGTGATCGGTCAGTCACGAACTATGGCTACACCTTC
.,TRBD2,TRBV12-5,TRBJ2-1,CASGYRLAGDLYEQFF,TGTGCTAGTGGCTACCGACTAGCGGGAGACCTCTATGAGCAGTTCTTC
.,.,TRBV7-9,TRBJ1-4,CASSPPDNSEKLFF,TGTGCCAGCAGCCCACCCGACAACTCGGAAAAACTGTTTTTT
.,.,TRBV25-1,TRBJ1-6,CASSAGGGNSPLHF,TGTGCCAGCAGTGCTGGAGGGGGGAATTCACCCCTCCACTTT
.,.,TRBV5-6,TRBJ2-7,CASSIARDHFYEQYF,TGTGCCAGCAGCATTGCCCGGGACCACTTCTACGAGCAGTACTTC
.,TRBD2,TRBV27,TRBJ2-2,CASSSGLAANTGELFF,TGTGCCAGCAGTTCAGGGCTAGCGGCGAACACCGGGGAGCTGTTTTTT
once,.,TRBV6-5,TRBJ2-1,CASSYSPGPGNEQFF,TGTGCCAGCAGTTACTCCCCGGGACCCGGTAATGAGCAGTTCTTC
.,.,TRBV2,TRBJ1-2,CASSPIRGEITF,TGTGCCAGCAGTCCCATCCGGGGGGAGATCACCTTC
once,.,TRBV5-8,TRBJ1-4,CASSLEAADEKLFF,TGTGCCAGCAGCTTGGAGGCTGCGGATGAAAAACTGTTTTTT
.,.,TRBV5-4,TRBJ1-2,CASSLDSANYGYTF,TGTGCCAGCAGCTTGGACAGCGCAAACTATGGCTACACCTTC
once,.,TRBV10-3,TRBJ2-3,CAISPPDDTDTQYF,TGTGCCATCAGTCCCCCGGACGACACAGATACGCAGTATTTT
.,.,TRBV19,TRBJ1-5,CASSIGTGNQPQHF,TGTGCCAGTAGTATCGGAACAGGCAATCAGCCCCAGCATTTT
.,TRBD1,TRBV5-1,TRBJ1-2,CASSLDDRANYGYTF,TGCGCCAGCAGCTTGGACGACAGGGCAAACTATGGCTACACCTTC
.,TRBD1,TRBV28,TRBJ2-7,CASTRTGTGHEQYF,TGTGCCAGCACCCGAACAGGGACAGGCCACGAGCAGTACTTC
.,.,TRBV13,TRBJ2-1,CASSFSPGHLNEQFF,TGTGCCAGCAGCTTTTCGCCGGGACATTTGAATGAGCAGTTCTTC
.,.,TRBV18,TRBJ2-7,CASSPDIAGRFYEQYF,TGTGCCAGCTCACCTGATATCGCGGGACGCTTCTACGAGCAGTACTTC
.,TRBD1,TRBV7-9,TRBJ2-7,CASSPGQGNYEQYF,TGTGCCAGCAGCCCTGGACAGGGAAACTACGAGCAGTACTTC
.,.,TRBV28,TRBJ2-5,CASSPPGWTQYF,TGTGCCAGCAGTCCACCCGGGTGGACCCAGTACTTC